This T cell receptor (beta chain) was obtained from a study of Graves' ophthalmopathy and Graves' hyperthyroidism. In this sample, this clonotype turned up many times. As yet, its antigen is unknown. Germline loops: CDR1 PRHDT, CDR2 FYEKMQ (reference sequence). CDR3 size: 14 residues. Trimming cost V 2 bases and J 1 base, with 9 bases left between them. The sequenced template was RNA, covering the TCR beta CDR3 region. In the first round, RT-PCR was carried out with HTBI primers, and a multiplex PCR formed the second round. TCRdb analysed the multiplex PCR reads with MiXCR anew, one entry per CDR3 protein. Of hundreds of thousands of distinct CDR3 sequences in the sample, 15% to 19% were seen once. Whole-study results and caveats: Among thyroid clonotypes expanded above 0.001 frequency, most also appeared in blood.

The sequence was collected from a woman aged 18-29 years with stable Graves' hyperthyroidism. V gene TRBV13 combines with J gene TRBJ2-7, with D perhaps matching TRBD2 (5 bases). Sequencing was performed on peripheral blood. For the CDR3, the DNA is TGTGCCAGCAGCTTAAGAGGGCTTTCCTACGAGCAGTACTTC. Translating it yields CASSLRGLSYEQYF.